The 19 T cell receptor beta chains listed next were all sequenced from one sample in a study of shared clonotypes between healthy human individuals. As defined, naive CD8 cells were CD45RO-negative and positively selected for CCR7, with terminally differentiated effector memory CD45RA+ cells excluded. Only in-frame clones appear in the TCRdb table, and some are missing; sequencing was by immunoSEQ multiplex PCR. The sample has about 2.1 million clones; 93% are singletons. Sample: naive CD8+ T cells from PBMCs. The receptors derive from a man aged 18 to 30 in good health. Some clones in this sample may be carry-over from other donors' samples.

This clone was detected once. V usage is TRBV16 and J usage is TRBJ2-1, with a weak D call TRBD2 (5 bases). CDR1 and CDR2 from the germline V gene are KGHSY and FQNENV. CDR3 length: 15 residues. The V gene lost 4 bases and the J gene lost 4 bases, with 14 bases spanning the gap. CDR3 sequence: CASSPEASRYNEQFF. CDR3 nucleotide sequence: TGTGCCAGCAGCCCCGAGGCTAGCCGATACAATGAGCAGTTCTTC.

The J gene is TRBJ2-7, the V gene TRBV18; 9 positions match TRBD1. With V trimmed by 3 bases and J by 5 bases, 8 bases remained unmatched. Germline CDR1 KGHSH, CDR2 LQKENI. The length of the CDR3 is 15 residues. CDR3 sequence (DNA): TGTGCCAGCTCACCCAGGACAGGGGTTTCCCACGAGCAGTACTTC. This encodes CASSPRTGVSHEQYF.

The table lists this clone with a count of one. The chain recombines TRBV7-9 with TRBJ2-5, with 9 bases identical to TRBD1. V trimming: 5 bases; J trimming: 5 bases; junction bases outside the gene matches: 9. CDR3 size: 15 residues. Germline lookup yields CDR1 SEHNR and CDR2 FQNEAQ (reference sequence). The CDR3 spells CASSIVQGAGETQYF. The CDR3 DNA is TGTGCCAGCAGCATAGTACAGGGGGCGGGCGAGACCCAGTACTTC.

This sequence joins TRBV27 and TRBJ2-1; weak D call: TRBD1 (6 bases). Germline values: CDR1 MNHEY, CDR2 SMNVEV (reference sequence). The CDR3 runs to 13 residues. V shed 3 bases and J shed 6 bases, with 9 bases lying between them. The CDR3 is CASSFSGVNEQFF. Written as DNA, the CDR3 is TGTGCCAGCAGTTTTTCAGGGGTCAATGAGCAGTTCTTC.

There are a few counts of this clone. The gene calls are TRBV19 and TRBJ2-1; no reliable D call. This CDR3 contains 12 residues. Germline lookup yields CDR1 LNHDA and CDR2 SQIVND (reference sequence). The ends were cut back, 5 bases at V and 4 bases at J, with 6 bases in the middle. CDR3 DNA sequence: TGTGCCAGTAGTTGGCGATACAATGAGCAGTTCTTC. This encodes CASSWRYNEQFF.

V gene TRBV9 combines with J gene TRBJ2-7, with D tentatively TRBD1 (7 bases). The CDR3 is 15 amino acids. The V end lost 4 bases, the J end lost 5 bases, and 19 bases lay between the germline ends. The germline CDR1 and CDR2 sequences are SGDLS and YYNGEE. CDR3: CASSPRGERVHEQYF. CDR3 DNA sequence: TGTGCCAGCAGCCCCAGGGGGGAGCGGGTCCACGAGCAGTACTTC.

Notes on this clone: Other DNA sequences from this sample encode an identical CDR3 as well. V gene TRBV7-9 combines with J gene TRBJ1-1; D not resolved. Trimming pared 5 bases from V and 1 base from J, leaving 8 bases between. CDR1 is SEHNR and CDR2 is FQNEAQ in the germline V gene (reference sequence). The CDR3 totals 13 residues. CDR3 DNA: TGTGCCAGCAGCCCGGACGGGAACACTGAAGCTTTCTTT. This encodes CASSPDGNTEAFF. Variable domain in full (rest from reference TRBV7-9 and TRBJ1-1): DTGVSQNPRHKITKRGQNVTFRCDPISEHNRLYWYRQTLGQGPEFLTYFQNEAQLEKSRLLSDRFSAERPKGSFSTLEIQRTEQGDSAMYLCASSPDGNTEAFFGQGTRLTVV.

The V gene is TRBV27, the J gene TRBJ1-4; weak D call: TRBD1 (5 bases). V shed 9 bases and J shed 5 bases, with 19 bases lying between them. The CDR3 runs 15 residues. The germline gives CDR1 MNHEY, CDR2 SMNVEV (reference sequence). CDR3 DNA: TGTGCCAGTAAATTCGGGACCTCTGGAAATGAAAAACTGTTTTTT. Its protein is CASKFGTSGNEKLFF. Full variable domain (rest looked up from reference TRBV27 and TRBJ1-4): EAQVTQNPRYLITVTGKKLTVTCSQNMNHEYMSWYRQDPGLGLRQIYYSMNVEVTDKGDVPEGYKVSRKEKRNFPLILESPSPNQTSLYFCASKFGTSGNEKLFFGSGTQLSVL.

V is TRBV10-1 and J is TRBJ2-3; D might be TRBD1 (5 bases). The germline gives CDR1 WNHNN, CDR2 SYGVQD (reference sequence). The CDR3 runs to 14 residues. Trimming shortened V by 8 bases and J by 4 bases, and 16 bases separated the two germline ends. The CDR3 loop reads CASSGRDGADTQYF. CDR3 DNA: TGCGCCAGCTCCGGCAGGGATGGGGCAGATACGCAGTATTTT.

The chain joins TRBV4-1 to TRBJ1-1; tentative D call: TRBD1 (6 bases). The CDR3 is 15 residues long. Deletions cut 3 bases from V and 3 bases from J, with 14 bases between. The germline CDR1 and CDR2 sequences are MGHRA and YSYEKL. CDR3 protein: CASSQLRRGDTEAFF. For the CDR3, the DNA is TGCGCCAGCAGCCAGTTACGGAGGGGGGACACTGAAGCTTTCTTT.

The V gene is TRBV5-1, the J gene TRBJ1-2, with 9 bases aligning to TRBD1. Germline V gene data show CDR1 as SGHRS and CDR2 as YFSETQ. The CDR3 has 19 amino acids. Trimming at V came to 0 bases and at J to 6 bases, leaving 18 bases not matched to a gene. CDR3 in amino acids: CASSLGMLDRGLVYNGYTF. As DNA, the CDR3 is TGCGCCAGCAGCTTGGGTATGTTGGACAGGGGACTCGTGTACAATGGCTACACCTTC.

The chain uses TRBV7-9 and TRBJ2-4; D gene ambiguous. V lost 0 bases and J lost 7, with 7 bases in between. CDR3 size: 13 residues. Per germline, CDR1 SEHNR and CDR2 FQNEAQ (reference sequence). CDR3 sequence: CASSLALSNIQYF. CDR3 DNA: TGTGCCAGCAGCTTAGCCCTCTCTAACATTCAGTACTTC.

The chain is built from TRBV5-1 and TRBJ2-1; 9 nucleotides align to TRBD2. The CDR3 has 17 residues. Germline trimming cut 0 bases from V and 2 bases from J; bases unmatched to any gene: 6. Germline V gives CDR1 SGHRS, CDR2 YFSETQ. The CDR3 region is CASSLGLAGRPYNEQFF. In DNA, the CDR3 is TGCGCCAGCAGCTTGGGGCTAGCGGGGAGGCCCTACAATGAGCAGTTCTTC.

This chain uses TRBV15 with TRBJ2-1; 8 bases line up with TRBD2. The CDR3 consists of 14 residues. V lost 8 bases to trimming and J lost 6 bases; unmatched junction nucleotides: 9. The V gene's germline CDR1 is LNHNV and CDR2 YYDKDF (reference sequence). CDR3 in DNA: TGTGCCACCCATGAGCGGGAGATTCCCAATGAGCAGTTCTTC. Residues: CATHEREIPNEQFF.

This chain connects TRBV7-9 to TRBJ2-3, with 7 positions matching TRBD2. CDR1 is SEHNR and CDR2 is FQNEAQ in the germline V gene (reference sequence). This CDR3 comprises 16 residues. V was clipped by 1 base and J by 2 bases; unmatched bases: 6. The CDR3, as DNA: TGTGCCAGCAGCTTAGATGGTCTAGCGGTCACAGATACGCAGTATTTT. Residues: CASSLDGLAVTDTQYF.

V gene TRBV7-8 combines with J gene TRBJ1-5; 10 nucleotides line up with TRBD1. V shed 1 base, J shed 3 bases, and the junction held 3 bases outside the gene matches. The CDR3 is made up of 16 amino acids. CDR1 is SGHVS and CDR2 is FQNEAQ in the germline V gene. For the CDR3, the DNA is TGTGCCAGCAGCTTAGAGGACAGGGGGTACAATCAGCCCCAGCATTTT. As protein: CASSLEDRGYNQPQHF.

Details on this clone: The germline gene is not matched at one end of the junction; a read error may be the cause. The chain combines TRBV9 with TRBJ1-2; no definite D call. Germline loops: CDR1 SGDLS, CDR2 YYNGEE. The CDR3 runs 14 residues. DNA for the CDR3: TGTGCCAGCAGCGTAGGCGGATTTGTTCCATACCTTGCCTTC. Translating it yields CASSVGGFVPYLAF.

This chain links TRBV9 with TRBJ1-1, with D unresolved. Trimming left V 4 bases short and J 2 bases short, with 12 bases between. This CDR3 contains 14 residues. CDR1 is SGDLS, CDR2 YYNGEE, per germline. CDR3 amino acids: CASSIDGLNTEAFF. In DNA, the CDR3 is TGTGCCAGCAGCATCGACGGGCTCAACACTGAAGCTTTCTTT. Filled out from reference TRBV9 and TRBJ1-1, the complete variable domain reads DSGVTQTPKHLITATGQRVTLRCSPRSGDLSVYWYQQSLDQGLQFLIQYYNGEERAKGNILERFSAQQFPDLHSELNLSSLELGDSALYFCASSIDGLNTEAFFGQGTRLTVV.

The chain carries TRBV19 and TRBJ2-7; a possible D gene is TRBD2 (6 bases). Germline assignment: CDR1 LNHDA and CDR2 SQIVND (reference sequence). This CDR3 spans 15 amino acids. Trimming pared 3 bases from V and 4 bases from J, leaving 16 bases between. The CDR3 DNA is TGTGCCAGTAGTATTCCGGGACTCGCCTCGTACGAGCAGTACTTC. It translates to CASSIPGLASYEQYF.